These T cell receptor beta chains were read from a single sample in a study of identical twins. TCRdb recomputed calls from the 5' RACE reads with MiXCR, one row per CDR3 protein. The repertoire holds under 250,000 distinct CDR3 sequences, with approximately 8.3% as singletons. In addition, the sample was reused for a study of yellow fever vaccine responses in identical twins.

Sequencing input: memory (CD45RO+) T cells sorted from blood. The receptors were gathered from a young woman in good health. Both conserved end residues are trimmed from each CDR3.

j_call | v_call | cdr3_aa
TRBJ2-3 | TRBV3-1 | ASSPGRAGGPTDTQY
TRBJ2-3 | TRBV15 | ATSLGDRSTDTQY
TRBJ2-3 | TRBV4-2 | ASSQDSRNTDTQY
TRBJ2-7 | TRBV29-1 | SVGSGVDEQY
TRBJ2-7 | TRBV7-3 | ASSLNVAGEQY
TRBJ2-3 | TRBV20-1 | SAPLAGIPDTQY
TRBJ2-3 | TRBV6-5 | ASSYSSSSGGARDTQY
TRBJ2-7 | TRBV10-1 | ASSEGGHSYEQY
TRBJ2-3 | TRBV3-1 | ASSQPFRTSGGGNTDTQY
TRBJ1-1 | TRBV19 | ASSLQGKVGEAF
TRBJ2-7 | TRBV29-1 | SGRTGEDYEQY
TRBJ2-7 | TRBV20-1 | SAGRLAGDSSEQY
TRBJ2-7 | TRBV19 | ASNGGDTGKQY
TRBJ1-4 | TRBV18 | ASSPRPGSLNEKLF
TRBJ2-3 | TRBV4-2 | ASSQGYRPGLAGRTSTDTQY
TRBJ1-1 | TRBV3-1 | ASRDGKAEAF
TRBJ1-3 | TRBV6-1 | ASSGDRTGNTIY
TRBJ2-1 | TRBV6-5 | ASSSPRPLPHNEQF
TRBJ2-1 | TRBV5-5 | ASSSRPRSQLSYNEQF
TRBJ2-1 | TRBV7-2 | ASSLISGGGYNEQF
TRBJ2-7 | TRBV7-7 | ASSFSQGYEQY
TRBJ2-7 | TRBV20-1 | SARTGGMYEQY
TRBJ2-1 | TRBV10-3 | AITRPGGGQQF
TRBJ2-1 | TRBV24-1 | ATSDPLAGSNNEQF
TRBJ2-7 | TRBV6-5 | ASSYAGRYEQY
TRBJ2-1 | TRBV11-2 | ASSTLPGTSIQV
TRBJ1-5 | TRBV28 | ASIRVSNQPQH
TRBJ2-2 | TRBV10-3 | AISGGSANTGELF
TRBJ2-6 | TRBV7-2 | ASSRRGTSSGANVLT
TRBJ2-7 | TRBV11-3 | ASSLGQGDTYEQY
TRBJ2-2 | TRBV28 | ASSGTKKHTGELF
TRBJ2-7 | TRBV6-5 | ASSSELAGGLTYEQY
TRBJ2-5 | TRBV12-3/TRBV12-4 | ASREGTGGKQETQY
TRBJ2-7 | TRBV28 | ASTTGVNEQY
TRBJ2-7 | TRBV14 | ASSQAGGRTYEQY
TRBJ2-3 | TRBV7-3 | ASSLIGEDTQY
TRBJ2-3 | TRBV20-1 | SAQYWTSGSYSQY